This T cell receptor (beta chain) was observed in a study of cytomegalovirus exposure and HLA in healthy donors. Study overall: Earlier, 100 million or so unique TCR beta sequences were recovered from roughly 170 million T cells by an analysis.

Researchers ran the PCR with 60 Vbeta and 13 Jbeta primers. Generated by immunoSEQ multiplex PCR, the TCRdb table keeps only in-frame clones and is missing some. Of roughly 120,000 clones listed, 69% are singletons. The clonotype comes from a woman aged 70-85 years in good health and CMV-seropositive. The sample was PBMCs.

In nucleotides, the CDR3 is TGTGCCAGCTCCCGGGACAGGGATCAGCCCCAGCATTTT. Translating gives CASSRDRDQPQHF. The gene calls are TRBV18 and TRBJ1-5, with 9 bases fitting TRBD1. The germline gives CDR1 KGHSH, CDR2 LQKENI. V gave up 6 bases and J gave up 5 bases; unmatched junction bases: 2. There are 13 residues in the CDR3.